The following is a TCR beta chain sequence with its context. The germline V and J ends were trimmed by 2 bases and 7 bases, with 6 bases remaining between them. The CDR3 spans 13 residues. The germline V gene encodes CDR1 MNHGY and CDR2 SAAAGT. These data originate in a study of preoperative IRX-2 immunotherapy in early breast cancer. The treatment here: preoperative locoregional IRX-2 cytokine immunotherapy. This phase Ib study tested locoregional IRX-2 cytokine immunotherapy given before surgery. Produced via immunoSEQ multiplex PCR; TCRdb's table is partial and in-frame only. The table records some 21,000 clones, approximately 80% of them present only once.

This receptor was identified in a human donor with breast cancer. V and J are TRBV6-8 and TRBJ1-6; D is unclear. The material sequenced was lymph node tissue, taken after IRX-2 immunotherapy. This chain's CDR3 is CASSYEGNSPLHF. The DNA of the CDR3 is TGTGCCAGCAGTTACGAAGGCAATTCACCCCTCCACTTT.